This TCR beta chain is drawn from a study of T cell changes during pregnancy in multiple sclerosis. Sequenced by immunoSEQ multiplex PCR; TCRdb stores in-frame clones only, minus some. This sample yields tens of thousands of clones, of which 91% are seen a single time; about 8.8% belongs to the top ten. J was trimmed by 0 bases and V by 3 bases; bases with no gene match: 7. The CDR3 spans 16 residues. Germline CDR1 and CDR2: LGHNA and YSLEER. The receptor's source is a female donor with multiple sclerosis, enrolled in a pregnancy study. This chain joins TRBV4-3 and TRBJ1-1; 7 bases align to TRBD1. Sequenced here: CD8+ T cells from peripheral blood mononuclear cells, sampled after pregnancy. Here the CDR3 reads CASSQARQGLNTEAFF. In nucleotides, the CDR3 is TGCGCCAGCAGCCAGGCTCGACAGGGATTGAACACTGAAGCTTTCTTT.